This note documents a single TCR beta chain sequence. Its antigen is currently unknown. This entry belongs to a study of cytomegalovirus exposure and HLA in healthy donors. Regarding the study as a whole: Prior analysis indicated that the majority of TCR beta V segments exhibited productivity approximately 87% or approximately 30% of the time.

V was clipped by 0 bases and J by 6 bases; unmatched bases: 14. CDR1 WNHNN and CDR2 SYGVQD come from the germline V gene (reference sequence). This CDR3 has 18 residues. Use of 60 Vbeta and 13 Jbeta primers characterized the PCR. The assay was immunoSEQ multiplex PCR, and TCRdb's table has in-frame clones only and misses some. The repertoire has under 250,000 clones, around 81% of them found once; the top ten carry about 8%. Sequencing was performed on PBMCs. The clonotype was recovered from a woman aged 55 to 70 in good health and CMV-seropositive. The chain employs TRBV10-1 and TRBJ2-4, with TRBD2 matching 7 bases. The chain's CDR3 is CASSESGGPGGRGNIQYF. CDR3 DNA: TGCGCCAGCAGTGAGTCGGGGGGTCCAGGCGGGAGAGGAAACATTCAGTACTTC.